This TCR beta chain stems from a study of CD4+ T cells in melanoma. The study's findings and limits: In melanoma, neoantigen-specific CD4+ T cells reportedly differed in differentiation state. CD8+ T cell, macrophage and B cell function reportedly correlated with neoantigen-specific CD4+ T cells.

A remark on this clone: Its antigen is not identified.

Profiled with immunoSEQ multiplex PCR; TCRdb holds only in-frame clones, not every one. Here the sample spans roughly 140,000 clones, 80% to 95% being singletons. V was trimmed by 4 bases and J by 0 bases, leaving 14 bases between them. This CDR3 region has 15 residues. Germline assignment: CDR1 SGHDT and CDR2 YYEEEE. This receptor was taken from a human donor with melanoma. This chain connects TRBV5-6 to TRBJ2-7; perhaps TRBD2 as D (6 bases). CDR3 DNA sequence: TGTGCCAGCAGCCCCGGCGGGGCGAGCTCCTACGAGCAGTACTTC. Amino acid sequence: CASSPGGASSYEQYF.